This T cell receptor (beta chain) was identified during a study of cytomegalovirus exposure and HLA in healthy donors (dated by TCRdb to the late 2010s). Regarding the research as a whole: An earlier analysis of several hundred of the donors reported 276 Gb of sequence data and 95 million to 140 million unique TCR beta sequences obtained from roughly 180 million T cells. About 300 gigabases of sequencing data and 78 million or so unique TCR sequences were included in an early release covering over 600 HLA-typed donors. Of the roughly 400 genotyped donors, 75% to 85% were placed in the genetic ancestry cluster associated with self-reported Caucasian donors. The study was designed to test whether signatures of past pathogen exposure could be identified by cataloging public T cell receptors. The study used immunosequencing to profile the T cell repertoires of approximately 690 subjects and linked those repertoires to cytomegalovirus serostatus. Besides the first cohort of roughly 640 subjects, a separate validation cohort made up of over a hundred different subjects was used. High-throughput TCR immunosequencing, statistical association of individual TCRs with disease status, and machine learning were combined to predict cytomegalovirus infection status. A later analysis re-examined previously published TCR beta repertoires from hundreds of donors and added high-resolution HLA genotyping to investigate patterns of TCR occurrence. Rather than using new phenotypic data, the later analysis identified candidate immune exposures from TCR beta sequences and from how often those sequences occurred across donors. An earlier analysis of 587 of the donors applied high-throughput TCR beta sequencing to assess whether each TCR beta V gene segment acted as functional or pseudogenic. Donor age, sex, ethnicity and CMV serostatus were compiled alongside the repertoire data. A later genetic analysis used genome-wide SNP genotypes for about three fifths of the 666 donors, treating that subset as a discovery cohort. All discovery cohort repertoires had been generated using a single sequencing platform. HLA typing covered class I and class II loci at four-digit resolution. The number of typed donors differed by locus: roughly 629-630 for A, B, C, DRB1 and DQB1; approximately 530 for DQA1; 606 for DPA1; and about 470 for DPB1. Roughly five DR-DQ haplotypes were handled as single units for association and clustering because linkage in the cohort was strong. On average, roughly 240,000 unique TCR beta nucleotide sequences were sequenced per donor among some 430 genotyped donors of the cohort, with roughly 18% of those sequences being non-productive. The research as a whole found: The study gave a list of 150 to 200 TCR beta chains associated with cytomegalovirus. It was suggested by the authors that the approach could potentially be generalized to other disease states and immunological phenotypes. Three of the identified cytomegalovirus-associated TCR beta chains were confirmed in vitro to be specific for cytomegalovirus antigens. The 87-base-pair reads could not distinguish some IMGT-functional V segments, including TRBV6-2 and TRBV6-3, so those segments were excluded. While some public TCRs were present in many individuals, most TCR sequences turned up only very rarely across donors. Because HLA typing was unavailable for some donors at each locus, only the typed subset was used in association tests. Cytomegalovirus status was reported to be diagnosed by the classifier with high specificity and sensitivity in both the original and validation cohorts. Presence/absence analyses assumed roughly uniform sequencing depth across donors, an assumption that may not hold. Compared with equally common non-associated chains, HLA-associated TCR beta chains in a later analysis were more clonally expanded and had lower generation probabilities. An association between a missense DCLRE1C variant and V-gene and J-gene trimming of TCR beta chains was found in a later genetic analysis and replicated in an independent cohort. Because counts were too low, roughly 16 rarely observed V segments, including chromosome 9 orphons, were excluded from the earlier analysis of 587 of the donors. In a later analysis, some 17,000 TCR beta sequences were associated with specific HLA alleles at a false discovery rate of 0.05. Broadly in line with IMGT annotations, most TCR beta V segments showed up in productive rearrangements about 90% or about 30% of the time in an earlier analysis of 587 of the donors. A group of highly shared sequence variants was considered likely to be a technical artifact of the sequencing pipeline. CMV serostatus was the only immune exposure information available for the cohort. According to a later analysis, most CMV-associated TCR beta chains appeared to be HLA-restricted, and the HLA associations seemed to be driven largely by CMV exposure. When HLA alleles, especially DR and DQ, strongly co-occurred, TCR associations were difficult to assign to individual alleles. Correlated functional status among segregating V segments might reflect linkage disequilibrium, but an unknown experimental factor could not be ruled out. In a later analysis, TCR association rates were found to vary across HLA loci, with the most associated TCRs seen for DRB1 alleles and the fewest for HLA-C alleles. In this cohort, only TCR beta chains were sequenced, and detectable features were limited by the absence of alpha or paired-chain data. A further reported finding was that TCR beta sequences accurately predicted the HLA-A and HLA-B alleles for most subjects in the first cohort. In a later genetic analysis, fewer N-insertions in productive TCRs were reported among donors in an Asian-associated ancestry cluster than the 666-donor mean. In a later analysis, several top co-occurrence clusters were reported to appear linked to parvovirus B19, influenza, CMV and Epstein-Barr virus.

The cohort consisted of more than 650 healthy bone marrow donors. At the time of sampling, all cohort members were nominally healthy, though unrecorded immune exposures were likely present. The donor was CMV seropositive and was included in the group of almost 300 seropositive cohort members. Every donor gave a peripheral blood sample, and the peripheral blood mononuclear cells from that sample were used for TCR beta sequencing. The Qiagen DNeasy Blood Extraction Kit was used to extract genomic DNA from the blood cell samples. V is pared back by 2 bases and J by 2 bases, with 14 bases lying between the germline termini. In the germline V gene, CDR1 corresponds to MGHRA and CDR2 to YSYEKL. The cysteine opens and the phenylalanine closes a CDR3 of 16 amino acids. This entry keeps only the CDR3 DNA: 48 bases, framed from base 1. As concerns this clone: This receptor's antigen is unknown. Within one base of it there is no much larger clone, and no base qualities were kept.

Libraries were made using the immunoSEQ multiplex PCR assay. For the multiplex PCR, a mixture combining 60 forward primers for TCR Vbeta segments and 13 reverse primers for TCR Jbeta segments was used. The CDR3 region of rearranged TCR beta genes was amplified from genomic DNA with a multiplex PCR assay. The amplified TCR beta libraries were sequenced on the Illumina HiSeq System as 87-base-pair reads. The study's own analysis went as follows. In a later analysis, tens of millions of unique TCR beta chains were counted across the 666 repertoires, and around 11 million of these chains were shared by at least two donors. Raw reads were error-corrected and collapsed into unique sequences by a nearest-neighbor algorithm in which closely related sequences were merged to remove PCR and sequencing errors. Alignment of CDR3 sequences to IMGT reference sequences was used to assign V, D and J gene segments. Each retained sequence needed at least a six-nucleotide match to both a V gene segment and a J gene segment. A rearrangement counted as productive if the CDR3 had no stop codons and remained in frame with V and J, and every other rearrangement counted as non-productive. CDR3 was defined according to IMGT convention as the region running from the second conserved V-encoded cysteine to the conserved J-encoded phenylalanine. Sequences without an unambiguous match to a single V gene segment were excluded from the earlier analysis of 587 of the donors. An earlier analysis of roughly 590 of the donors called V segments functional above 56.7% productive rearrangements and segregating when the between-donor standard deviation exceeded 5%. A statistical classification framework was built for diagnosing cytomegalovirus status from the catalog of TCR beta chain sequences. In a later analysis, TCR nucleotide sequences were compared against IMGT/GENE-DB human TR gene sequences so that V and J genes could be assigned. A later analysis assigned CDR3 sequences and most-parsimonious VDJ recombination scenarios with the TCRdist pipeline. In a later analysis, each TCR beta chain was defined by its CDR3 amino acid sequence together with its V-gene family, and reads without a unique V-gene family were excluded. To address suspected cross-contamination and a sequencing artifact, a later analysis removed 592 highly shared, low-generation-probability nucleotide sequences. A later analysis calculated a clonal expansion index for each public chain from normalized within-repertoire ranks of inferred template counts. In a later analysis, generation probabilities were computed with a VDJ recombination model fitted to out-of-frame rearrangements, and the resulting probabilities were checked against IGoR. A later analysis scored TCR-TCR, TCR-HLA and TCR-CMV co-occurrence with hypergeometric tests, applying a repertoire-size bias correction to TCR pairs. A later analysis estimated false discovery rates by permuting HLA or CMV assignments 20 times. A later analysis grouped co-occurring TCRs with DBSCAN, adding TCRdist sequence similarity when clustering within HLA-allele-positive subsets. Repertoires with fewer than 30,000 or more than 120,000 public chains, plus five repertoires with anomalous nucleotide sharing, were excluded from co-occurrence clustering. Here the immuneACCESS table is served through TCRdb, limited to in-frame sequences with V and J called. Missing clones are a known gap in these copies; in checked studies unresolved V genes cover under half, and the rest lacks a known reason. V and J calls and clone size are as listed in that table; D and trimming were resolved from the DNA. This sample gives 75,000 to 95,000 clones in total; around three quarters of them show up just once. The ten largest clones take up around 4.3% of the sample.

The sequence came from a woman aged 40 to 50 in good health and CMV-seropositive. Sequenced sample: PBMCs. The receptor chain draws on TRBV4-1 and TRBJ2-3; the D gene lacks a confident call. The base sequence is TGCGCCAGCAGCCAAATGTCCGGTGAGATCACAGATACGCAGTATTTT. This encodes CASSQMSGEITDTQYF.